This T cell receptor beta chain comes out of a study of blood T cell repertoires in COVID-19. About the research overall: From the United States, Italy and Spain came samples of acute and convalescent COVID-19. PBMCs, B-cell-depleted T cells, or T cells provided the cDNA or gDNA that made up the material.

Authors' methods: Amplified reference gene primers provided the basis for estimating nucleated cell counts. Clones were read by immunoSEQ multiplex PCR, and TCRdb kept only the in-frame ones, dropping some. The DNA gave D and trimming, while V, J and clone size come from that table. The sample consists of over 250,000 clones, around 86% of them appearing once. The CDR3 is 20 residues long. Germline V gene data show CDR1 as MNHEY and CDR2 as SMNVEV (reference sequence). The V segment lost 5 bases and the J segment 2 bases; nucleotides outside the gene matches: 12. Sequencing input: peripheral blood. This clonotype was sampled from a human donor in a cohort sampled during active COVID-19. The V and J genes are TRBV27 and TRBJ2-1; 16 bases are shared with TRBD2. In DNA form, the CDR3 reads TGTGCCAGCAGTCCGGGACTAGCGGGAGGGTATTATAGGACCTACAATGAGCAGTTCTTC. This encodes CASSPGLAGGYYRTYNEQFF.